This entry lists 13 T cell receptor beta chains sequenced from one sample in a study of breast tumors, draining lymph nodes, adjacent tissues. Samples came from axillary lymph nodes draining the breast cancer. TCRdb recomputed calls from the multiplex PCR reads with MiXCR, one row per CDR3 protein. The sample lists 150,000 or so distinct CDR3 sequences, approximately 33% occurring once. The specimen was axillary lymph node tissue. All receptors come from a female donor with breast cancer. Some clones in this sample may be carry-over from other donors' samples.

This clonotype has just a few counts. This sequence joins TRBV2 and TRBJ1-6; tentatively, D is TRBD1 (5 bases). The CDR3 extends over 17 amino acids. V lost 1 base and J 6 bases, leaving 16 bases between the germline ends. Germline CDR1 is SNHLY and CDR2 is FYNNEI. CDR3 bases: TGTGCCAGCAGTGAAGGTGGTGAGGGGACTGGTAATTCACCCCTCCACTTT. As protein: CASSEGGEGTGNSPLHF.

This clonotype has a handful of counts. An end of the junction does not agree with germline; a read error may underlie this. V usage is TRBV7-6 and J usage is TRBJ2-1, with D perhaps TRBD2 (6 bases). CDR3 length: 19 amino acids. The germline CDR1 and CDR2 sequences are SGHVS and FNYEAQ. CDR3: CASSNPVMGETSSHNEQFF. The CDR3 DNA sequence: TGTGCCAGCAGCAACCCTGTAATGGGTGAAACTAGCTCCCACAATGAGCAGTTCTTC.

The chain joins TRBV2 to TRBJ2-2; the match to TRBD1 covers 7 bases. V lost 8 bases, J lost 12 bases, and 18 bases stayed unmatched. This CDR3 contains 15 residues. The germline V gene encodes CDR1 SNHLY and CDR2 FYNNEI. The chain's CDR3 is CASLEGQVNTGQLFF. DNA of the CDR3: TGTGCCAGCTTAGAAGGACAGGTTAACACAGGGCAGCTGTTTTTT.

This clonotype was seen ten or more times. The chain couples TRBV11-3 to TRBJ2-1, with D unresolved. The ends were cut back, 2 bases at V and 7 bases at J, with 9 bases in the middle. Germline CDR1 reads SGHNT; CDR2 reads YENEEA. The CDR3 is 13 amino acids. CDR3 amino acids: CASSLTVLNEQFF. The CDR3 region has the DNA TGTGCCAGCAGCTTAACAGTTCTTAATGAGCAGTTCTTC.

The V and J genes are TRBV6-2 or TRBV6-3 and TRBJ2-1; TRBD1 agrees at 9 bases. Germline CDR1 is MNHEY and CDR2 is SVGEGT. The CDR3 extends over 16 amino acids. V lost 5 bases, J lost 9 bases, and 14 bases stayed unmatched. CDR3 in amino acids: CASSRPDRGRGGEQFF. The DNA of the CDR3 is TGTGCCAGCAGTCGACCGGACAGGGGCCGTGGGGGTGAGCAGTTCTTC.

In DNA, the CDR3 is TGTGCCAGTAGTAGATCTGGGGGACAGGAGTTCACAGATACGCAGTATTTT. Its protein is CASSRSGGQEFTDTQYF. The chain has TRBV19 and TRBJ2-3, with 8 bases identical to TRBD1. V dropped 4 bases and J dropped 2; count of bases not matched to a gene: 11. From germline, CDR1 is LNHDA and CDR2 SQIVND (reference sequence). The CDR3 extends over 17 amino acids.

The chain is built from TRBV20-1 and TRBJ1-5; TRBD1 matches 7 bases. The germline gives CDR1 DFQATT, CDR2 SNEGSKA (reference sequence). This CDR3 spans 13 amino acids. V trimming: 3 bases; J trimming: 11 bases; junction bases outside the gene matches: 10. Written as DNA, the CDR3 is TGCAGTGCTAGCCCAGGGGGTCAAGAGACCCAGCATTTT. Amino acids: CSASPGGQETQHF.

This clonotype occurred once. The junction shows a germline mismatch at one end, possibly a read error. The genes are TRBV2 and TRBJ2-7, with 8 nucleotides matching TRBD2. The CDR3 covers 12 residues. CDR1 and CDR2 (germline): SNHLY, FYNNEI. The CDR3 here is CASTGGRYGQYF. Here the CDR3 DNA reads TGTGCCAGCACGGGGGGGCGGTACGGGCAGTACTTC.

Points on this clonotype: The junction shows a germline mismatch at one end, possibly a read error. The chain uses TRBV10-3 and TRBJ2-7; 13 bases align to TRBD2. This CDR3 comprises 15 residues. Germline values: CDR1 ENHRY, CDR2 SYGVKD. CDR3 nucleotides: TGTGCCACCAGTGAGCCGGGACTAGCGGGGAACGAGCAGTACTTC. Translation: CATSEPGLAGNEQYF.

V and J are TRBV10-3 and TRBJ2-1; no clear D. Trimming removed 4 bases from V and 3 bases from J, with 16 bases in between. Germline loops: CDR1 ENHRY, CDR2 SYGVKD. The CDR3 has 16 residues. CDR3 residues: CAISARALTGYNEQFF. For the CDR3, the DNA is TGTGCCATCAGTGCTAGAGCTCTGACGGGCTACAATGAGCAGTTCTTC.

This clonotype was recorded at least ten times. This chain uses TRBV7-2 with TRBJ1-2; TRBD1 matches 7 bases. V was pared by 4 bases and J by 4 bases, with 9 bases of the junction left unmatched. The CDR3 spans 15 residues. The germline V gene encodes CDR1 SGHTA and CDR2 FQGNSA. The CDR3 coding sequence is TGTGCCAGCAGCTCCCCGGGACAGCGAAGCTATGGCTACACCTTC. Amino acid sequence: CASSSPGQRSYGYTF.

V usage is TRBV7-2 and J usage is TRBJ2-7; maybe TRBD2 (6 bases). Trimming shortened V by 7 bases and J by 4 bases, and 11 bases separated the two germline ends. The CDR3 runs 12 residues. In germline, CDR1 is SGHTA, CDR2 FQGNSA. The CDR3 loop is CASTPGLYEQYF. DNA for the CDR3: TGTGCCAGCACCCCGGGACTGTACGAGCAGTACTTC.

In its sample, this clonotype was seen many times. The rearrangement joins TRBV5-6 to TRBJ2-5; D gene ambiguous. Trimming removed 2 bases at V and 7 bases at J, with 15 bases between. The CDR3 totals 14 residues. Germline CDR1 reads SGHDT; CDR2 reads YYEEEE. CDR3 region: CASSFIQSRWTQYF. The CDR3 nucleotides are TGTGCCAGCAGCTTCATACAGTCAAGGTGGACCCAGTACTTC.